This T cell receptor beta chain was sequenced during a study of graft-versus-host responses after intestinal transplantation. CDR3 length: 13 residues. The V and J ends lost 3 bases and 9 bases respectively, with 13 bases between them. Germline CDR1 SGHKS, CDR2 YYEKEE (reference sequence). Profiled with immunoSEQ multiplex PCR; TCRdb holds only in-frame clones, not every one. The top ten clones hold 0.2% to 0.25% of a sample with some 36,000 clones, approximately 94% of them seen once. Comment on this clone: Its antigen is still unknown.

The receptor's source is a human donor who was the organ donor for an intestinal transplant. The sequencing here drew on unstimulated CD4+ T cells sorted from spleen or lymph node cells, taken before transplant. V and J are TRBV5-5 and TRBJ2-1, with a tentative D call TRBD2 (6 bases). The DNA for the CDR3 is TGTGCCAGCAGCTACCCTTTGGGAGGTGAGCAGTTCTTC. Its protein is CASSYPLGGEQFF.